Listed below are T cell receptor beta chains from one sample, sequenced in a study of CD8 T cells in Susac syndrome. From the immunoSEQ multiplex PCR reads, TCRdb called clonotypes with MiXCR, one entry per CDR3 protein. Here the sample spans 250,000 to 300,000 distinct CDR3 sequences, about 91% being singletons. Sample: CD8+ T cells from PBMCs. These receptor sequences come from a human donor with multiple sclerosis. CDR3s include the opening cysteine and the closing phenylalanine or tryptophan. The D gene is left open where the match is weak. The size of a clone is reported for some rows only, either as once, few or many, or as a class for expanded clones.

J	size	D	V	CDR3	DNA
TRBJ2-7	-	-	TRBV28	CASSLQGPRRNYEQYF	TGTGCCAGCAGTTTACAGGGCCCGAGGAGGAACTACGAGCAGTACTTC
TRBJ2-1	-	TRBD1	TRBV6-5	CATGQGYNEQFF	TGTGCCACTGGACAGGGTTACAATGAGCAGTTCTTC
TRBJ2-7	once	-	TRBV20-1	CSARGGNEQYF	TGCAGTGCTAGGGGCGGGAACGAGCAGTACTTC
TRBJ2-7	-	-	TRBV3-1	CASSPRDYEQYF	TGTGCCAGCAGCCCGAGGGACTACGAGCAGTACTTC
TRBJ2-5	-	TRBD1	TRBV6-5	CASSPHRGLQETQYF	TGTGCCAGCAGTCCCCACAGGGGGCTTCAAGAGACCCAGTACTTC
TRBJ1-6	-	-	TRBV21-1	CASSNNTLSSYNSPLHF	TGTGCCAGCAGCAACAACACCCTGAGCTCCTATAATTCACCCCTCCACTTT
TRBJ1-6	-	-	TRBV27	CASSFPDSPLHF	TGTGCCAGCAGTTTTCCCGATTCACCCCTCCACTTT
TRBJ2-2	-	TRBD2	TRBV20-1	CSALTRASGRAVGTGELFF	TGCAGTGCCCTCACTCGGGCTAGCGGGAGGGCCGTGGGCACCGGGGAGCTGTTTTTT
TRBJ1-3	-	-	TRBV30	CAWSGTERNTIYF	TGTGCCTGGAGTGGGACAGAGCGAAACACCATATATTTT
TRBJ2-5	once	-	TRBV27	CASSLSNNRQKGEETQYF	TGTGCCAGCAGTTTATCGAATAATAGGCAAAAAGGGGAAGAGACCCAGTACTTC
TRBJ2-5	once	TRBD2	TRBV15	CATSSKAGGGETQYF	TGTGCCACCAGCAGCAAAGCGGGAGGCGGAGAGACCCAGTACTTC
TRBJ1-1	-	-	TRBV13	CASSPNPDSFEAFF	TGTGCCAGCAGCCCTAACCCCGACAGTTTCGAAGCTTTCTTT
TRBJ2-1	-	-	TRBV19	CASSGGEQFF	TGTGCCAGTAGTGGGGGAGAGCAGTTCTTC
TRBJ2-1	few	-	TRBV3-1	CASSSPGAREGDEQFF	TGTGCCAGCAGCTCCCCGGGGGCGCGTGAGGGCGATGAGCAGTTCTTC
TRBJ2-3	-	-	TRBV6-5	CASSYIGRGRGEGTQYF	TGTGCCAGCAGTTATATTGGAAGAGGCAGGGGGGAAGGTACGCAGTATTTT
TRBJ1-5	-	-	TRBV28	CASSLRGRGNQPQHF	TGTGCCAGCAGCCTTCGGGGCAGGGGCAATCAGCCCCAGCATTTT
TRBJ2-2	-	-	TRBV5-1	CASSLDNGFGELFF	TGCGCCAGCAGCTTGGATAATGGGTTCGGGGAGCTGTTTTTT
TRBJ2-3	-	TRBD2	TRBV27	CASSLLGTTSDTQYF	TGTGCCAGCAGTTTATTAGGGACTACATCAGATACGCAGTATTTT
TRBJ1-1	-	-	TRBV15	CATSRDGGSGNTEAFF	TGTGCCACCAGCAGAGACGGAGGGTCGGGAAACACTGAAGCTTTCTTT
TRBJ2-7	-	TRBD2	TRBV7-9	CASSLIGIAGGQDYEQYF	TGTGCCAGCAGCTTAATTGGAATAGCGGGGGGTCAAGACTACGAGCAGTACTTC
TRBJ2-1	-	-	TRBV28	CASSLTAGSSYNEQFF	TGTGCCAGCAGCTTAACCGCAGGGTCCTCCTACAATGAGCAGTTCTTC
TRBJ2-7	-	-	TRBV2	CASTRGSYEQYF	TGTGCCAGCACTCGGGGAAGCTACGAGCAGTACTTC
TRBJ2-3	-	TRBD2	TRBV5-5	CASSRNRGGIDTQYF	TGTGCCAGCAGCCGGAACCGGGGGGGCATTGATACGCAGTATTTT
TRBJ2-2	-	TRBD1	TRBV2	CASKPGQGITGELFF	TGTGCCAGCAAGCCGGGACAGGGCATTACCGGGGAGCTGTTTTTT
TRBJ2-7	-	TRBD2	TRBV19	CASSSGRAYYEQYF	TGTGCCAGTAGTAGCGGGAGGGCCTACTACGAGCAGTACTTC
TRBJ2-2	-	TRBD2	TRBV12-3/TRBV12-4	CASSPAGGGTGELFF	TGTGCCAGCAGTCCCGCGGGGGGGGGCACCGGGGAGCTGTTTTTT
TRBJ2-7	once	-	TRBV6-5	CASEGEVYF	TGTGCCAGTGAGGGGGAAGTTTACTTC
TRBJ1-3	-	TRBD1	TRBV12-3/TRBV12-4	CASRGGRGQISGNTIYF	TGTGCCAGCAGGGGGGGCCGGGGACAGATCTCTGGAAACACCATATATTTT
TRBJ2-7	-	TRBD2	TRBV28	CASSLGLAGEGGWYEQYF	TGTGCCAGCAGCCTTGGACTAGCGGGAGAAGGAGGGTGGTACGAGCAGTACTTC
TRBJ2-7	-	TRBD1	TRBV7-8	CASSHRDRGIYEQYF	TGTGCCAGCAGTCACCGGGACAGGGGGATCTACGAGCAGTACTTC
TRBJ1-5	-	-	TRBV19	CASSWKNYSNQPQHF	TGTGCCAGTAGCTGGAAAAACTATAGCAATCAGCCCCAGCATTTT
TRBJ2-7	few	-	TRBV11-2	CASSLNRDGTYEQYF	TGTGCCAGCAGCCTAAACAGGGATGGGACCTACGAGCAGTACTTC
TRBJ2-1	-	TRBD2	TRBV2	CASSASVMGGVEQFF	TGTGCCAGCAGTGCAAGTGTTATGGGGGGGGTTGAGCAGTTCTTC
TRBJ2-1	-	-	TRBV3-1	CASSRPGTDSYNEQFF	TGTGCCAGCAGCCGGCCAGGGACTGACTCCTACAATGAGCAGTTCTTC
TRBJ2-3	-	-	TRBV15	CATSRDFGTDTQYF	TGTGCCACCAGCAGAGATTTTGGCACAGATACGCAGTATTTT
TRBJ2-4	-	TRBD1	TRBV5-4	CASSIPGDSHKNIQYF	TGTGCCAGCAGCATCCCCGGGGACAGTCACAAAAACATTCAGTACTTC
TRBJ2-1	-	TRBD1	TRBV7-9	CASSYPARGQGNDNEQFF	TGTGCCAGCAGCTACCCCGCCCGGGGACAGGGTAACGACAATGAGCAGTTCTTC
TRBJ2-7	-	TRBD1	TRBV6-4	CASSEGAGGSYEQYF	TGTGCCAGCAGTGAGGGGGCAGGGGGCTCCTACGAGCAGTACTTC
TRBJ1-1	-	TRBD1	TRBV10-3	CAISAGTGPPGGTEAFF	TGTGCCATCAGTGCGGGGACAGGGCCACCGGGGGGGACTGAAGCTTTCTTT
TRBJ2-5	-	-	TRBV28	CASSFIAVGLGETQYF	TGTGCCAGCAGTTTCATTGCAGTTGGGTTAGGTGAGACCCAGTACTTC
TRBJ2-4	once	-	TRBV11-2	CASSLPGGENIQYF	TGTGCCAGCAGCTTACCAGGTGGTGAAAACATTCAGTACTTC
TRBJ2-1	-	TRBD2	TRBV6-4	CASSDVTSGGNEQFF	TGTGCCAGCAGTGACGTGACTAGCGGGGGTAATGAGCAGTTCTTC
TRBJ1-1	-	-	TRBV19	CASSLPGLGSTEAFF	TGTGCCAGTAGTCTCCCGGGCCTCGGGTCCACTGAAGCTTTCTTT
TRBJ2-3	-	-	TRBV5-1	CASQTLGQSWVDTQYF	TGCGCCAGCCAAACCCTAGGACAGTCTTGGGTGGATACGCAGTATTTT
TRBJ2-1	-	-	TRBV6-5	CASSYTGTSYNEQFF	TGTGCCAGCAGTTACACGGGGACAAGCTACAATGAGCAGTTCTTC
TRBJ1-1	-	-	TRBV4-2	CASSQGMERTEAFF	TGTGCCAGCAGCCAAGGCATGGAGAGGACTGAAGCTTTCTTT